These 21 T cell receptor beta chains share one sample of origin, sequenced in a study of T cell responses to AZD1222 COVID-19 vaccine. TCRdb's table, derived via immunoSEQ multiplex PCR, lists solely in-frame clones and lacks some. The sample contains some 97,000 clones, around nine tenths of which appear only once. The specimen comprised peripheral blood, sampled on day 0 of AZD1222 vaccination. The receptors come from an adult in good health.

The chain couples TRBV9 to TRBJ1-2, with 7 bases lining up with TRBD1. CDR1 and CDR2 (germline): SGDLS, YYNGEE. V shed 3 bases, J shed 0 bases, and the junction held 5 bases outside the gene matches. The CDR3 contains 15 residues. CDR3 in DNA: TGTGCCAGCAGCGCCTCCGGGACAGCTAACTATGGCTACACCTTC. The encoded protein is CASSASGTANYGYTF. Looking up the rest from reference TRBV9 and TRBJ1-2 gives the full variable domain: DSGVTQTPKHLITATGQRVTLRCSPRSGDLSVYWYQQSLDQGLQFLIQYYNGEERAKGNILERFSAQQFPDLHSELNLSSLELGDSALYFCASSASGTANYGYTFGSGTRLTVV.

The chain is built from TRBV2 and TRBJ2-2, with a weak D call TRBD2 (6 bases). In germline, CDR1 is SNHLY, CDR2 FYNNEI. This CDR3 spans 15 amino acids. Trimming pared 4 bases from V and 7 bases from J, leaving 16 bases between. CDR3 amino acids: CASSVEGADIGELFF. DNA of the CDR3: TGTGCCAGCAGTGTGGAGGGAGCGGATATCGGGGAGCTGTTTTTT.

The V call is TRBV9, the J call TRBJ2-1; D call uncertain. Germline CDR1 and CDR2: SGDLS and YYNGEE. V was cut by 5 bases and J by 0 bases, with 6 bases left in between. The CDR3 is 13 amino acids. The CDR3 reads CASSWSSYNEQFF. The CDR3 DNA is TGTGCCAGCAGTTGGAGCTCCTACAATGAGCAGTTCTTC.

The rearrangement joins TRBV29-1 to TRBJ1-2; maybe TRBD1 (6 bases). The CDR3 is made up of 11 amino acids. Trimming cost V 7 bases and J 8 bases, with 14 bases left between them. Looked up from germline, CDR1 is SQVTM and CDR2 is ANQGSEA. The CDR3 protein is CSAQTGGGYTF. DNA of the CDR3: TGCAGCGCCCAAACTGGGGGCGGCTACACCTTC.

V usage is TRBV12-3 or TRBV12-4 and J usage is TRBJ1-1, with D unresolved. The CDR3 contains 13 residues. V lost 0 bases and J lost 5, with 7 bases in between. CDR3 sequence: CASSLALGTEAFF. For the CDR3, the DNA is TGTGCCAGCAGTTTAGCGCTAGGTACTGAAGCTTTCTTT.

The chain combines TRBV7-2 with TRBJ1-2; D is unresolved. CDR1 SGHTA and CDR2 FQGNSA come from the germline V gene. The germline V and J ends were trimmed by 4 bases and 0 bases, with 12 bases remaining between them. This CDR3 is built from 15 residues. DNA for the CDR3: TGTGCCAGCAGCTCCCGAGAAGGAGCTAACTATGGCTACACCTTC. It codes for CASSSREGANYGYTF.

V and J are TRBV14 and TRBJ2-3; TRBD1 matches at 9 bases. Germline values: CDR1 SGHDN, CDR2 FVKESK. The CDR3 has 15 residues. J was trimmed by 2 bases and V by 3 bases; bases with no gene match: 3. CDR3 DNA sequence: TGTGCCAGCAGCCAGAGGACAGGGGCCACAGATACGCAGTATTTT. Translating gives CASSQRTGATDTQYF.

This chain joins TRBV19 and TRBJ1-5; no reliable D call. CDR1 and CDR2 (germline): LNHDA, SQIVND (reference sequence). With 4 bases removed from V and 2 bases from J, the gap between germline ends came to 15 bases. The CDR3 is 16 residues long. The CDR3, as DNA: TGTGCCAGTAGTACCCTCACCGGGCAACGCAATCAGCCCCAGCATTTT. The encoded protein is CASSTLTGQRNQPQHF.

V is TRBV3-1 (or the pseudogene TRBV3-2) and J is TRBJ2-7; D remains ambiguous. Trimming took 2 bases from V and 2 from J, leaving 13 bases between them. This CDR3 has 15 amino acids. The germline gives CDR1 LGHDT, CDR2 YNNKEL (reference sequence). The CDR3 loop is CASSQPHVSAYEQYF. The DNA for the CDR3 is TGTGCCAGCAGCCAACCTCACGTTTCGGCCTACGAGCAGTACTTC.

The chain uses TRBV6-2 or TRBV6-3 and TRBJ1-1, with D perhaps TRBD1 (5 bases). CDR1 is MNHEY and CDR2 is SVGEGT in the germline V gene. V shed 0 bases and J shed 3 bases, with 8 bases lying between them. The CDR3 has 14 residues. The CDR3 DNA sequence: TGTGCCAGCAGTTACTCCGGGGGGTACACTGAAGCTTTCTTT. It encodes CASSYSGGYTEAFF.

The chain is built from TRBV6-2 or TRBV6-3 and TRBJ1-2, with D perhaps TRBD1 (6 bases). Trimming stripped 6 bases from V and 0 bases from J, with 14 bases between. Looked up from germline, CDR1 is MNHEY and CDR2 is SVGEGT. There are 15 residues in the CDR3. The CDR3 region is CASSSTGQANYGYTF. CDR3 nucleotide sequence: TGTGCCAGCAGCTCGACAGGCCAAGCTAACTATGGCTACACCTTC.

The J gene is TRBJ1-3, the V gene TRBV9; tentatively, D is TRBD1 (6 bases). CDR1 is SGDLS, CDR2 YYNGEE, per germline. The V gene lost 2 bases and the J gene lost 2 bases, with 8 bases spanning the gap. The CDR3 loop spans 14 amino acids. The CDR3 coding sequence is TGTGCCAGCAGCGTTACAGGGACTGGAAACACCATATATTTT. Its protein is CASSVTGTGNTIYF.

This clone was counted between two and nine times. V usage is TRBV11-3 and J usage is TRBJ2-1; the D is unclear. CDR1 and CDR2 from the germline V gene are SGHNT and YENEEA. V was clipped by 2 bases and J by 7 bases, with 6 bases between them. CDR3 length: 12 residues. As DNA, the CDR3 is TGTGCCAGCAGCTTATATGGGAATGAGCAGTTCTTC. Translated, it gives CASSLYGNEQFF.

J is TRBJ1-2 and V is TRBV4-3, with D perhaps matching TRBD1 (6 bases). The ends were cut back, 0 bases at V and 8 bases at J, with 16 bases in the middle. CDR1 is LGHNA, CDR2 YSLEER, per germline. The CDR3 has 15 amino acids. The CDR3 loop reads CASSQDQSGVGGYTF. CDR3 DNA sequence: TGCGCCAGCAGCCAAGATCAATCAGGGGTAGGGGGCTACACCTTC.

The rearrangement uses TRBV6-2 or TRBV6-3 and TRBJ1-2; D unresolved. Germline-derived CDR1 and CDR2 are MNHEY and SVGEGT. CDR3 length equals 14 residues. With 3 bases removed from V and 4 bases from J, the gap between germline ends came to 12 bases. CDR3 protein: CASSYNMASYGYTF. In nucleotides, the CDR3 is TGTGCCAGCAGTTATAACATGGCCTCCTATGGCTACACCTTC.

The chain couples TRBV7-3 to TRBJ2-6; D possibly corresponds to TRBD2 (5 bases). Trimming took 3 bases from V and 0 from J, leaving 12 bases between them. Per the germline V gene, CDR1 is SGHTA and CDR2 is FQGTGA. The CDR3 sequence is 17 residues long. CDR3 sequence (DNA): TGTGCCAGCAGCTTTAAGGGAACTAGCTCTGGGGCCAACGTCCTGACTTTC. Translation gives CASSFKGTSSGANVLTF.

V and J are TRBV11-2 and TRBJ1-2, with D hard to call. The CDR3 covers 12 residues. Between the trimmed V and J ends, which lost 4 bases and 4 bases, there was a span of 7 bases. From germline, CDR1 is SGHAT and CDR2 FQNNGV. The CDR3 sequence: CASSSTSYGYTF. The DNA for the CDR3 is TGTGCCAGCAGCTCTACAAGCTATGGCTACACCTTC.

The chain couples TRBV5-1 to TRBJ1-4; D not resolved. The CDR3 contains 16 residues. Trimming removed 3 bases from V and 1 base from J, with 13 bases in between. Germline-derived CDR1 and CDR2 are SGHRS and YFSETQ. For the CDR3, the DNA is TGCGCCAGCAGCTCAGGTCCCGGCGGAACTAATGAAAAACTGTTTTTT. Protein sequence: CASSSGPGGTNEKLFF.

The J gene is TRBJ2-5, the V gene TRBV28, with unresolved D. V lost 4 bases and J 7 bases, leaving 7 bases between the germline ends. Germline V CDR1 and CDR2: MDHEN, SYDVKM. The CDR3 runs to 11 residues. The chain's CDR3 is CASSSYPTQYF. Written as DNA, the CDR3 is TGTGCCAGCAGTTCGTACCCGACCCAGTACTTC.

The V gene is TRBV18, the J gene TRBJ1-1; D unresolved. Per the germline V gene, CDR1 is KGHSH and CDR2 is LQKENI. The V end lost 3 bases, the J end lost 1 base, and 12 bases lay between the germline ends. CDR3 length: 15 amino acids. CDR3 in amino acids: CASSPVRHKNTEAFF. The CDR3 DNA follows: TGTGCCAGCTCACCGGTGCGACACAAGAACACTGAAGCTTTCTTT. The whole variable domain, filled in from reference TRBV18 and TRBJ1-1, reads NAGVMQNPRHLVRRRGQEARLRCSPMKGHSHVYWYRQLPEEGLKFMVYLQKENIIDESGMPKERFSAEFPKEGPSILRIQQVVRGDSAAYFCASSPVRHKNTEAFFGQGTRLTVV.

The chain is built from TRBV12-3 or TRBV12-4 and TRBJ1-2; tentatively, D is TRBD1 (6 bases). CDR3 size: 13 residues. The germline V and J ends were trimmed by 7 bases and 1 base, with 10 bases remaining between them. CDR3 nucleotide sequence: TGTGCCAGCACAGGGGAATTTAACTATGGCTACACCTTC. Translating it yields CASTGEFNYGYTF.